The 10 T cell receptor beta chains reported below all come from one sample, sequenced in a study of cytomegalovirus exposure and HLA in healthy donors. The PCR made use of 60 Vbeta and 13 Jbeta primers. Clones were sequenced by immunoSEQ multiplex PCR, and TCRdb holds only the in-frame ones, with some missing. The table lists 150,000 to 160,000 clones, 70% to 90% of them singletons. The sequenced material came from PBMCs. The receptor set was obtained from a woman under 30 in good health and CMV-seronegative.

This clone has just a few counts. The chain couples TRBV6-6 to TRBJ1-2, with D maybe TRBD1 (6 bases). Trimming stripped 6 bases from V and 4 bases from J, with 12 bases between. The length of the CDR3 is 13 residues. Germline V gene sequence: CDR1 MNHNY, CDR2 SVGAGI (reference sequence). CDR3 sequence: CASRGQSAYGYTF. CDR3 DNA sequence: TGTGCCAGCAGAGGACAGTCCGCCTATGGCTACACCTTC.

The chain uses TRBV6-1 and TRBJ2-1, with 8 bases matching TRBD1. Germline lookup yields CDR1 MNHNS and CDR2 SASEGT. V shed 2 bases, J shed 9 bases, and the junction held 6 bases outside the gene matches. This CDR3 comprises 14 residues. CDR3 nucleotides: TGTGCCAGCAGTGAATGGACAGGGTTCACTGAGCAGTTCTTC. As protein: CASSEWTGFTEQFF.

This chain links TRBV18 with TRBJ2-2; the match to TRBD1 covers 12 bases. There are 16 residues in the CDR3. The V segment lost 4 bases and the J segment 6 bases; nucleotides outside the gene matches: 6. Germline V gene sequence: CDR1 KGHSH, CDR2 LQKENI. The CDR3 loop is CASSQSGQGASGELFF. The CDR3 DNA sequence: TGTGCCAGCTCACAATCGGGACAGGGGGCTTCCGGGGAGCTGTTTTTT. Filled out from reference TRBV18 and TRBJ2-2, the complete variable domain reads NAGVMQNPRHLVRRRGQEARLRCSPMKGHSHVYWYRQLPEEGLKFMVYLQKENIIDESGMPKERFSAEFPKEGPSILRIQQVVRGDSAAYFCASSQSGQGASGELFFGEGSRLTVL.

The chain joins TRBV6-4 to TRBJ2-2; TRBD2 matches at 7 bases. The CDR3 runs to 14 residues. Trimming at V came to 4 bases and at J to 6 bases, leaving 5 bases not matched to a gene. Germline CDR1 and CDR2: MRHNA and SNTAGT. This CDR3 is CASSAQAGSGELFF. The DNA of the CDR3 is TGTGCCAGCAGTGCACAAGCGGGATCCGGGGAGCTGTTTTTT.

This clone showed up just once. This chain joins TRBV9 and TRBJ2-1; TRBD2 aligns across 11 bases. Trimming took 0 bases from V and 10 from J; bases not matched to a gene: 9. CDR3 length: 16 amino acids. Per germline, CDR1 SGDLS and CDR2 YYNGEE. DNA of the CDR3: TGTGCCAGCAGCGTAGGTAGCGGGGGGGGAATAGTAGAGCAGTTCTTC. This codes for CASSVGSGGGIVEQFF.

The V call is TRBV28, the J call TRBJ1-2; 10 bases map to TRBD1. The CDR3 sequence is 20 residues long. CDR1 is MDHEN, CDR2 SYDVKM, per germline. J was trimmed by 3 bases and V by 3 bases; bases with no gene match: 19. The CDR3, as DNA: TGTGCCAGCAGTTTGTTCAGAATCCGGGACAGGGGCCATGATCACTATGGCTACACCTTC. Amino acid sequence: CASSLFRIRDRGHDHYGYTF.

This chain uses TRBV7-2 with TRBJ2-1; D is perhaps TRBD2 (6 bases). This CDR3 is built from 11 residues. Germline CDR1 and CDR2: SGHTA and FQGNSA. V dropped 4 bases and J dropped 8 bases, with 6 bases sitting between them. The CDR3 sequence: CASSWDYEQFF. CDR3 bases: TGTGCCAGCAGCTGGGACTATGAGCAGTTCTTC.

This chain uses TRBV30 with TRBJ2-3; 7 bases fit TRBD1. The CDR3 contains 14 residues. Germline trimming cut 6 bases from V and 4 bases from J; bases unmatched to any gene: 10. CDR1 and CDR2 from the germline V gene are GTSNPN and SVGIG (reference sequence). The DNA of the CDR3 is TGTGCCTGCACCCCTGGACAGGTAGCAGATACGCAGTATTTT. Protein product: CACTPGQVADTQYF.

The chain uses TRBV2 and TRBJ1-5; no firm D call. The germline V and J ends were trimmed by 7 bases and 2 bases, with 9 bases remaining between them. The CDR3 loop spans 13 amino acids. The germline gives CDR1 SNHLY, CDR2 FYNNEI. The CDR3 loop reads CASTTFRNQPQHF. As DNA, the CDR3 is TGTGCCAGCACCACATTTCGCAATCAGCCCCAGCATTTT. The complete variable domain, with remaining parts taken from reference TRBV2 and TRBJ1-5, reads EPEVTQTPSHQVTQMGQEVILRCVPISNHLYFYWYRQILGQKVEFLVSFYNNEISEKSEIFDDQFSVERPDGSNFTLKIRSTKLEDSAMYFCASTTFRNQPQHFGDGTRLSIL.

This sequence joins TRBV6-4 and TRBJ1-6; D is unresolved. The V gene's germline CDR1 is MRHNA and CDR2 SNTAGT. The CDR3 loop spans 16 amino acids. Between the trimmed V and J ends, which lost 10 bases and 0 bases, there was a span of 16 bases. In nucleotides, the CDR3 is TGTGCCATTGATCCGGGGTTCAGCTCCTATAATTCACCCCTCCACTTT. It encodes CAIDPGFSSYNSPLHF.